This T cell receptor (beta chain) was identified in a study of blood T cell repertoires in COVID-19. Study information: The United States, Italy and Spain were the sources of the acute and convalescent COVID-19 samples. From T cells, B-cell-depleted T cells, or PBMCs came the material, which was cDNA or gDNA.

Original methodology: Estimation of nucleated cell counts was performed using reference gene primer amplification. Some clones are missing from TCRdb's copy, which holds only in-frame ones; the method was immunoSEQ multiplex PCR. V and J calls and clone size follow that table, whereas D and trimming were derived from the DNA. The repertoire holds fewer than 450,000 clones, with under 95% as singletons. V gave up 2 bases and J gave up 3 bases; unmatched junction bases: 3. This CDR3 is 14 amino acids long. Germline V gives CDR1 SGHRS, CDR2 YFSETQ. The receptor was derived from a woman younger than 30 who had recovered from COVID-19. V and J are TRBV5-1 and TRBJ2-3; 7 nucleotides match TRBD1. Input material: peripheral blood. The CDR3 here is CASSFGTVTDTQYF. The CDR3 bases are TGCGCCAGCAGCTTCGGGACAGTAACAGATACGCAGTATTTT.